The rows below give T cell receptor beta chains drawn from one sample of a study of T cell responses to AZD1222 COVID-19 vaccine. This table comes from immunoSEQ multiplex PCR, and its TCRdb copy is limited to in-frame clones, with some not included. The profile shows 110,000 or so clones, approximately 90% of them singletons. The sequencing used peripheral blood, collected on day 0 of AZD1222 vaccination. The receptors stem from an adult in good health. Each CDR3 is given with its conserved first and last residue. The order of the fields is CDR3 protein, CDR3 DNA, D gene, clone size, V gene, J gene. D genes are given only for firm matches. Size values are once, few and many counts, or a class for expanded clones, and some rows have none.

CDR3aa: CASSRTSSTDTQYF
CDR3nt: TGTGCCAGTAGTAGGACTAGTAGCACAGATACGCAGTATTTT
d_gene: TRBD2
abundance: NA
v_gene: TRBV19
j_gene: TRBJ2-3

CDR3aa: CASSLWGAQPQHF
CDR3nt: TGTGCCAGCAGTTTATGGGGGGCTCAGCCCCAGCATTTT
d_gene: NA
abundance: NA
v_gene: TRBV28
j_gene: TRBJ1-5

CDR3aa: CASSYHRGKSYNEQFF
CDR3nt: TGTGCCAGCAGTTACCACAGGGGGAAATCCTACAATGAGCAGTTCTTC
d_gene: TRBD1
abundance: NA
v_gene: TRBV6-2/TRBV6-3
j_gene: TRBJ2-1

CDR3aa: CASSQALAGFTDTQYF
CDR3nt: TGTGCCAGCAGCCAAGCGCTGGCGGGTTTCACAGATACGCAGTATTTT
d_gene: NA
abundance: NA
v_gene: TRBV14
j_gene: TRBJ2-3

CDR3aa: CASSQETTSGSGRQYF
CDR3nt: TGTGCCAGCAGCCAAGAAACGACTAGCGGGAGTGGAAGGCAGTACTTC
d_gene: TRBD2
abundance: few
v_gene: TRBV3-1/TRBV3-2
j_gene: TRBJ2-7

CDR3aa: CASESRGGAYEQYF
CDR3nt: TGTGCCAGCGAATCGAGGGGCGGGGCCTACGAGCAGTACTTC
d_gene: NA
abundance: NA
v_gene: TRBV27
j_gene: TRBJ2-7

CDR3aa: CASSFGFQPQHF
CDR3nt: TGTGCCAGCAGTTTTGGGTTTCAGCCCCAGCATTTT
d_gene: NA
abundance: NA
v_gene: TRBV12-3/TRBV12-4
j_gene: TRBJ1-5

CDR3aa: CASSVEGAHTIYF
CDR3nt: TGTGCCAGCAGCGTAGAGGGTGCCCACACCATATATTTT
d_gene: NA
abundance: NA
v_gene: TRBV9
j_gene: TRBJ1-3

CDR3aa: CASSVSRQESTDTQYF
CDR3nt: TGTGCCAGCAGCGTATCGCGCCAGGAAAGCACAGATACGCAGTATTTT
d_gene: NA
abundance: NA
v_gene: TRBV9
j_gene: TRBJ2-3

CDR3aa: CASSLEAGRDTQYF
CDR3nt: TGTGCCAGCAGCTTAGAAGCGGGGAGAGATACGCAGTATTTT
d_gene: TRBD2
abundance: once
v_gene: TRBV7-2
j_gene: TRBJ2-3

CDR3aa: CASSPPGLGGTEAFF
CDR3nt: TGTGCCAGCTCACCACCGGGGCTGGGGGGCACTGAAGCTTTCTTT
d_gene: NA
abundance: once
v_gene: TRBV18
j_gene: TRBJ1-1

CDR3aa: CASSDSTSGSNEQFF
CDR3nt: TGTGCCAGCAGTGACTCGACTAGCGGGAGCAATGAGCAGTTCTTC
d_gene: TRBD2
abundance: NA
v_gene: TRBV6-4
j_gene: TRBJ2-1

CDR3aa: CASSLYGSGNQPQHF
CDR3nt: TGCGCCAGCAGCCTGTATGGTTCAGGCAATCAGCCCCAGCATTTT
d_gene: NA
abundance: NA
v_gene: TRBV5-1
j_gene: TRBJ1-5

CDR3aa: CASSYPRVDTQYF
CDR3nt: TGTGCCAGCAGTTACCCGAGGGTAGACACGCAGTATTTT
d_gene: NA
abundance: NA
v_gene: TRBV6-5
j_gene: TRBJ2-3

CDR3aa: CASSFKTVPLRFYGYTF
CDR3nt: TGTGCCAGCAGTTTTAAAACAGTCCCTCTAAGATTCTATGGCTACACCTTC
d_gene: NA
abundance: NA
v_gene: TRBV28
j_gene: TRBJ1-2

CDR3aa: CASSIGDQPQHF
CDR3nt: TGTGCCAGTAGTATAGGCGATCAGCCCCAGCATTTT
d_gene: NA
abundance: few
v_gene: TRBV19
j_gene: TRBJ1-5

CDR3aa: CAISSLGASAQANYGYTF
CDR3nt: TGTGCCATCAGCAGCCTCGGGGCTTCAGCACAGGCTAACTATGGCTACACCTTC
d_gene: NA
abundance: NA
v_gene: TRBV10-3
j_gene: TRBJ1-2

CDR3aa: CASSGGQTYEQYF
CDR3nt: TGCGCCAGCAGCGGGGGACAGACCTACGAGCAGTACTTC
d_gene: TRBD1
abundance: NA
v_gene: TRBV5-1
j_gene: TRBJ2-7

CDR3aa: CASSYLPTPDTEAFF
CDR3nt: TGTGCCAGCAGTTACTTACCCACCCCCGACACTGAAGCTTTCTTT
d_gene: NA
abundance: NA
v_gene: TRBV6-2/TRBV6-3
j_gene: TRBJ1-1

CDR3aa: CASSSGWGGSYNEQFF
CDR3nt: TGCGCCAGCAGCTCTGGATGGGGGGGCTCCTACAATGAGCAGTTCTTC
d_gene: TRBD2
abundance: NA
v_gene: TRBV5-1
j_gene: TRBJ2-1

CDR3aa: CASSTLAGEQFF
CDR3nt: TGTGCCAGTAGTACCCTAGCGGGGGAGCAGTTCTTC
d_gene: TRBD2
abundance: once
v_gene: TRBV19
j_gene: TRBJ2-1

CDR3aa: CASSFSGGAYNEQFF
CDR3nt: TGTGCCAGCAGTTTTAGTGGTGGAGCCTACAATGAGCAGTTCTTC
d_gene: NA
abundance: NA
v_gene: TRBV28
j_gene: TRBJ2-1

CDR3aa: CASSLMGGRGLNEQYF
CDR3nt: TGTGCCAGCAGCCTCATGGGGGGGAGGGGGTTGAACGAGCAGTACTTC
d_gene: NA
abundance: NA
v_gene: TRBV27
j_gene: TRBJ2-7

CDR3aa: CASSLESGQFHVGYTF
CDR3nt: TGTGCCAGCAGCTTGGAAAGCGGACAGTTCCATGTGGGCTACACCTTC
d_gene: NA
abundance: NA
v_gene: TRBV5-4
j_gene: TRBJ1-2

CDR3aa: CASETRRSYEQYF
CDR3nt: TGTGCCAGCGAGACTAGGCGTTCCTACGAGCAGTACTTC
d_gene: NA
abundance: NA
v_gene: TRBV2
j_gene: TRBJ2-7

CDR3aa: CASRRTATHDNEQFF
CDR3nt: TGTGCCAGCAGGAGAACAGCCACCCATGACAATGAGCAGTTCTTC
d_gene: NA
abundance: NA
v_gene: TRBV6-5
j_gene: TRBJ2-1